The clone carrying this T cell receptor (beta chain) was seen a handful of times. This sample was taken from a study of technical replicates of blood from several donors. Measured with immunoSEQ multiplex PCR; TCRdb has only the in-frame clones, and not every one. The sample consists of around 78,000 clones, approximately 93% of them appearing once. The sequence came from a human donor in good health. Sequenced sample: T cells isolated from PBMCs.

As DNA, the CDR3 is TGTGCCAGCAGCTTGGACAGGGCCCATGGCTACACCTTC. Its translation is CASSLDRAHGYTF. The chain couples TRBV11-2 to TRBJ1-2; 8 bases map to TRBD1. CDR3 length: 13 amino acids. Germline trimming cut 3 bases from V and 6 bases from J; bases unmatched to any gene: 3. From germline, CDR1 is SGHAT and CDR2 FQNNGV.